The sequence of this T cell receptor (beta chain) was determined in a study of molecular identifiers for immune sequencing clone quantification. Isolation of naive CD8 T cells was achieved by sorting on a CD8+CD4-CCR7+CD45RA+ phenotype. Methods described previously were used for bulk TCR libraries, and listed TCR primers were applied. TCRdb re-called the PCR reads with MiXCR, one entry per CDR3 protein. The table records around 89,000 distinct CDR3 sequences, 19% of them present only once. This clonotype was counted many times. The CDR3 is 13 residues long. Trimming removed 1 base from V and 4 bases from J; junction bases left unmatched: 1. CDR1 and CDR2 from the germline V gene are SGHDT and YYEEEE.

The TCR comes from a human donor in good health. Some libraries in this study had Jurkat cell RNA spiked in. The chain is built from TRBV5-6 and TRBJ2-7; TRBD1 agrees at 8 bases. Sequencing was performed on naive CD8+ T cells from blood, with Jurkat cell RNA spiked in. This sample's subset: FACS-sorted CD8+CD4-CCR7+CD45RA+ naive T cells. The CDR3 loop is CASSLRTGYEQYF. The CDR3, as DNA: TGTGCCAGCAGCTTGCGGACAGGGTACGAGCAGTACTTC.